In its sample, the clone carrying this TCR beta chain was seen many times. Trimming took 5 bases from V and 0 from J; bases not matched to a gene: 7. The CDR3 is 18 amino acids. Germline V gene sequence: CDR1 SGHAT, CDR2 FQNNGV. Sample time point: newly diagnosed GD, antithyroid drugs for less than 3 months. Extracted RNA from PBMCs served as the source of the TCR library. This entry comes from a study of regulatory T cells in long-lasting Graves disease. Construction of TCR beta libraries relied on iRepertoire HTBI primers and on Arm-PCR targeting CDR3 regions. Each CDR3 protein gets one entry after TCRdb re-called the multiplex PCR reads with MiXCR. The table lists 350,000 to 550,000 distinct CDR3 sequences, around 15% of them singletons. In addition, the sample was reused for a study of T cells in Graves' hyperthyroidism and ophthalmopathy. That report adds: A model using 13 V-J features told ophthalmopathy apart from stable hyperthyroidism.

This sequence was found in a woman aged 50 to 65 with Graves disease. The sample in question was peripheral blood mononuclear cells (PBMCs), obtained at new diagnosis, from a patient treated with antithyroid drugs. The J gene is TRBJ2-6, the V gene TRBV11-2; 10 bases line up with TRBD1. The CDR3 loop reads CASSARQGAISGANVLTF. CDR3 coding DNA: TGTGCCAGCAGCGCCCGACAGGGGGCTATCTCTGGGGCCAACGTCCTGACTTTC.